The sequence of this TCR beta chain was determined in a study of blood T cell repertoires in COVID-19. In the study overall: The origin of the acute and convalescent COVID-19 samples was the United States, Italy and Spain. Nucleic acid was either cDNA or gDNA, and it came from T cells, B-cell-depleted T cells, or PBMCs.

Only in-frame clones appear in the TCRdb table, and some are missing; sequencing was by immunoSEQ multiplex PCR. The sample comprises about 330,000 clones, about nine tenths of which are singletons, and more than 9% rests with the top ten. Clinical history reported by participants formed the basis on which cohorts were assigned. The study counted Cohort 3 donors as recovered given two negative PCRs, clearance, or symptom resolution. The sample comprised PBMCs or T cells enriched from blood (not recorded which). This TCR came from a woman aged 18 to 35 who had recovered from COVID-19.

DNA of the CDR3: TGTGCCAGCATGACTAATGGACAGGGCAACTATGGCTACACCTTC. This sequence encodes CASMTNGQGNYGYTF. The chain joins TRBV27 to TRBJ1-2; 8 bases agree with TRBD1. Trimming cost V 7 bases and J 2 bases; bases outside gene matches: 9. Germline lookup yields CDR1 MNHEY and CDR2 SMNVEV (reference sequence). There are 15 residues in the CDR3.